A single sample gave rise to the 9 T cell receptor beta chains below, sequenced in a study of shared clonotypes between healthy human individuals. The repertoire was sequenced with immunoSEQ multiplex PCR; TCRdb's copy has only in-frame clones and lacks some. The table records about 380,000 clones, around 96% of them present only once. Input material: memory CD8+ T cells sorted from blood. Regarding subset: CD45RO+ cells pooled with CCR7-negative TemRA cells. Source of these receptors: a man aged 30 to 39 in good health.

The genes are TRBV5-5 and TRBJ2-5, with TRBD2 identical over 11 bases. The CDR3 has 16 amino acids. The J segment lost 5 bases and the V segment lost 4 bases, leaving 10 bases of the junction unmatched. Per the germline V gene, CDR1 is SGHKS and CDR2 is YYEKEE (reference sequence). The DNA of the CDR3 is TGTGCCAGCAGCCGGATAGCGGGAGGGCCGTCCGAGACCCAGTACTTC. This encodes CASSRIAGGPSETQYF.

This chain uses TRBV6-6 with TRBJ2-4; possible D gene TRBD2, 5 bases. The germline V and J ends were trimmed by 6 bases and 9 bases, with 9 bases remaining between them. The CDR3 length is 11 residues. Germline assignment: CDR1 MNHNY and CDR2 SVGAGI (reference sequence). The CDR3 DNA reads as TGTGCCAGCAGATTCGCGGGCATTCAGTACTTC. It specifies CASRFAGIQYF.

CDR3 DNA sequence: TGTGCCTGGAGGGGTACAGGGACCGGGGAGCTGTTTTTT. It codes for CAWRGTGTGELFF. The chain joins TRBV30 to TRBJ2-2; a possible D gene is TRBD1 (6 bases). V dropped 3 bases and J dropped 5 bases, with 10 bases sitting between them. Germline V gene lookup returns CDR1 GTSNPN and CDR2 SVGIG (reference sequence). The CDR3 has 13 amino acids.

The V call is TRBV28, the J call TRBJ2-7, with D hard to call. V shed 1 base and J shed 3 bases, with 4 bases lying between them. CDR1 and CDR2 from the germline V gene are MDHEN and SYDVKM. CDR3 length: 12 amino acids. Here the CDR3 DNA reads TGTGCCAGCAGTTTATACGGCTACGAGCAGTACTTC. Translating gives CASSLYGYEQYF.

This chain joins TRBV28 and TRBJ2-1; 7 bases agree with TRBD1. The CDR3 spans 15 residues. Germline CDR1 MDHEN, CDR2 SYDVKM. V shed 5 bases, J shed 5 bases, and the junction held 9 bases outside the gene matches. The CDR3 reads CASSVGTERDNEQFF. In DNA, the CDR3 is TGTGCCAGCAGTGTTGGGACAGAGAGGGACAATGAGCAGTTCTTC.

CDR3 in DNA: TGCGCCAGCAGGGAGGTAGCGGGTCGGACTGAAGCTTTCTTT. This encodes CASREVAGRTEAFF. The gene calls are TRBV5-1 and TRBJ1-1; D uncertain. Germline CDR1 is SGHRS and CDR2 is YFSETQ. The CDR3 totals 14 residues. V was cut by 5 bases and J by 5 bases, with 16 bases left in between. Based on the CDR3 plus reference TRBV5-1 and TRBJ1-1, the full variable domain is KAGVTQTPRYLIKTRGQQVTLSCSPISGHRSVSWYQQTPGQGLQFLFEYFSETQRNKGNFPGRFSGRQFSNSRSEMNVSTLELGDSALYLCASREVAGRTEAFFGQGTRLTVV.

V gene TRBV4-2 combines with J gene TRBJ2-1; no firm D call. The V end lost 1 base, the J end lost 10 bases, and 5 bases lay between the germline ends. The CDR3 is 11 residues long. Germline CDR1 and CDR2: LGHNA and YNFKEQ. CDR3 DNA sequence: TGTGCCAGCAGCCAAGGCGTGGAGCAGTTCTTC. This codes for CASSQGVEQFF.

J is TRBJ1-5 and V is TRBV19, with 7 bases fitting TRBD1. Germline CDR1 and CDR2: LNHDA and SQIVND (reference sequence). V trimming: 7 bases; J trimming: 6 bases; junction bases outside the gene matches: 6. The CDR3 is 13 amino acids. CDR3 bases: TGTGCCAGTACGGGAGGGGGCCGTCAGCCCCAGCATTTT. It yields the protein CASTGGGRQPQHF.

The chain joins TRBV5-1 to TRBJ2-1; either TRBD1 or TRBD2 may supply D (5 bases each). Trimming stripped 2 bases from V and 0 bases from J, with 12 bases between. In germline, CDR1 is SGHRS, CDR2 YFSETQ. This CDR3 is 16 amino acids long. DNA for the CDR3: TGCGCCAGCAGCTTAGAGGGGCAGGGCTCCTACAATGAGCAGTTCTTC. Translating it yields CASSLEGQGSYNEQFF.